Listed here is a single T cell receptor (beta chain). Original analysis: Reference gene primers were amplified, and this amplification served to estimate nucleated cell counts. Libraries were prepared by immunoSEQ multiplex PCR; TCRdb keeps only in-frame clonotypes and omits some of them. D and trimming come from the DNA, and the V and J calls and clone size come from that table. Here the sample spans around 70,000 clones, around 80% being singletons. These data are taken from a study of blood T cell repertoires in COVID-19. The wider study: Some COVID-19 samples were acute and others convalescent; all came from the United States, Italy and Spain. Sources were T cells, B-cell-depleted T cells, or PBMCs; the material itself was cDNA or gDNA.

Sequenced input: peripheral blood. The receptor comes from an older woman with acute or convalescent COVID-19.

The CDR3 DNA reads TGTGCCAGTGGTCGAGGTCCTAATTCACCCCTCCACTTT. Translation gives CASGRGPNSPLHF. The rearrangement links TRBV6-5 to TRBJ1-6; D unclear. CDR1 MNHEY and CDR2 SVGAGI come from the germline V gene. The CDR3 consists of 13 residues. Trimming left V 9 bases short and J 6 bases short, with 12 bases between.